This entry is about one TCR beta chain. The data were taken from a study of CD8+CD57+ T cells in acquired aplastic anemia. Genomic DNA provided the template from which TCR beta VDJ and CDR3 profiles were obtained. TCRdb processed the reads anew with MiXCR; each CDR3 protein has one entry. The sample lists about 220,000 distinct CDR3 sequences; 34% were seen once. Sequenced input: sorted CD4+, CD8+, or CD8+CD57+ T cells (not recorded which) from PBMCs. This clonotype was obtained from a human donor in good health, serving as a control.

CDR3 DNA sequence: TGTGCCACCAGCAGAGAAGGGACAGCCTCTACTTATGGCTACACCTTC. Protein product: CATSREGTASTYGYTF. The chain has TRBV15 and TRBJ1-2; 7 nucleotides align to TRBD1. CDR1 and CDR2 (germline): LNHNV, YYDKDF (reference sequence). The CDR3 runs to 16 residues. Trimming at V came to 0 bases and at J to 5 bases, leaving 9 bases not matched to a gene.